This TCR beta chain stems from a study of blood T cell repertoires in COVID-19. Study summary: Donors in the United States, Italy and Spain gave samples during acute or convalescent COVID-19.

The CDR3 sequence is 14 residues long. Germline CDR1 and CDR2: SQVTM and ANQGSEA. Trimming cost V 0 bases and J 3 bases, with 10 bases left between them. Assay: immunoSEQ multiplex PCR; the TCRdb copy retains only in-frame clones and omits some. This table has roughly 230,000 clones, approximately 84% appearing once. The rearrangement links TRBV29-1 to TRBJ2-3, with a weak D call TRBD1 (6 bases). Specimen: PBMCs or T cells enriched from blood (not recorded which). The sequence was obtained from a woman aged 50 to 60 who had been exposed to COVID-19. In nucleotides, the CDR3 is TGCAGCGTTGAAGATCCCAGGGGAACAGATACGCAGTATTTT. Its protein product is CSVEDPRGTDTQYF.